This T cell receptor beta chain was documented in a study of cytomegalovirus exposure and HLA in healthy donors. The PCR contained 60 Vbeta and 13 Jbeta primers. Sequencing used immunoSEQ multiplex PCR; TCRdb keeps in-frame clones, though not all of them. In the table there are roughly 190,000 clones, about 13% of which are singletons. This clone has only a few counts. This CDR3 region has 16 residues. Trimming at V came to 2 bases and at J to 7 bases, leaving 11 bases not matched to a gene. CDR1 is GTSNPN and CDR2 is SVGIG in the germline V gene (reference sequence). Sequencing input: PBMCs. The TCR sequence derives from a man aged 50 or older in good health and CMV-seropositive. The chain combines TRBV30 with TRBJ1-6, with TRBD1 matching over 7 bases. CDR3 bases: TGTGCCTGGAGTTGGGACCCGGGACAGACAAATTCACCCCTCCACTTT. Amino acid sequence: CAWSWDPGQTNSPLHF.